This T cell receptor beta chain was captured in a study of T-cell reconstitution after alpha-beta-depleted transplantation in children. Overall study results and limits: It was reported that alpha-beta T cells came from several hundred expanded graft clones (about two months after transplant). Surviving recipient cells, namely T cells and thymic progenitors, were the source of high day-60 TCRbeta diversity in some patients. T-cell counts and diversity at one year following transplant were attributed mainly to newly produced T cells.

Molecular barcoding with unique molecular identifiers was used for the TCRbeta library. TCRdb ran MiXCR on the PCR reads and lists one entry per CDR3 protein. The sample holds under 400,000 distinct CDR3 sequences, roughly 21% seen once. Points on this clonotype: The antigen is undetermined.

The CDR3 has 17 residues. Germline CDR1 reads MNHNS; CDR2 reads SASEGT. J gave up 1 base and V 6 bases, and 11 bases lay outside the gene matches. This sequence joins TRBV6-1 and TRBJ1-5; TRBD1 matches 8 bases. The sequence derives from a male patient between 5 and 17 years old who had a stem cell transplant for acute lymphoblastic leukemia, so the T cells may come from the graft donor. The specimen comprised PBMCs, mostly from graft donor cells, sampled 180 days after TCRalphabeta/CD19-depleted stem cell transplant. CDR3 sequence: CASRGDRRGGSNQPQHF. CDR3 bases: TGTGCCAGCAGGGGGGACAGGCGGGGAGGCAGCAATCAGCCCCAGCATTTT.